A selection of T cell receptor beta chains follows, all from one sample in a study of T-cell memory formation after mild COVID-19. A single record per CDR3 protein comes from TCRdb applying MiXCR to the 5' RACE reads. The sample records fewer than 650,000 distinct CDR3 sequences, around 15% being singletons. Source material: PBMCs or a T cell subset sorted from them (not recorded which). These receptors all stem from an adult woman who had mild COVID-19 (a few samples of this study predate the infection). Cell type and time point are not known. Each CDR3 is given with its conserved first and last residue. The D gene is left open where the match is weak. Clone sizes are given selectively: once, few, many, or a class where the clone is expanded.

D,V,J,size,DNA,CDR3
NA,TRBV12-3/TRBV12-4,TRBJ2-7,NA,TGTGCCAGCACCCGACAGGCCCTCTACGAGCAGTACTTC,CASTRQALYEQYF
TRBD2,TRBV6-1,TRBJ2-2,many,TGTGCCAGCAGTGAAACTAGCGGGGGGCATTACACCGGGGAGCTGTTTTTT,CASSETSGGHYTGELFF
NA,TRBV18,TRBJ1-5,NA,TGTGCCAGCTCACCAGGACAGACCAATCAGCCCCAGCATTTT,CASSPGQTNQPQHF
NA,TRBV7-2,TRBJ1-1,few,TGTGCCAGCAGCCCTAAGGGCGGGAACACTGAAGCTTTCTTT,CASSPKGGNTEAFF
NA,TRBV15,TRBJ1-2,few,TGTGCCACCAGCAGAGTTGGCGGAAAGCCGACTATTTCCTATGGCTACACCTTC,CATSRVGGKPTISYGYTF
TRBD2,TRBV29-1,TRBJ2-5,NA,TGCAGCGTTGGAAGAAGGGGACTAGCATCACAAGAGACCCAGTACTTC,CSVGRRGLASQETQYF
NA,TRBV11-3,TRBJ2-5,many,TGTGCCAGCAGCCCGCACGGCACGGAGACCCAGTACTTC,CASSPHGTETQYF
TRBD2,TRBV29-1,TRBJ2-5,few,TGCAGCGTTGAAGATACACGGGGAAGGGACTACCTTCAAGAGACCCAGTACTTC,CSVEDTRGRDYLQETQYF
NA,TRBV12-5,TRBJ1-1,NA,TGTGCTAGTGGTTGGGTGGGGCAGACTGAAGCTTTCTTT,CASGWVGQTEAFF
TRBD2,TRBV4-2,TRBJ2-1,NA,TGTGCCAGGCCCGGGACTAGCGGGAGAAATGAGCAGTTCTTC,CARPGTSGRNEQFF
NA,TRBV6-1,TRBJ2-3,NA,TGTGCCAGCAGTGAACCGGGGAGCACAGATACGCAGTATTTT,CASSEPGSTDTQYF
NA,TRBV7-9,TRBJ2-3,many,TGTGCCAGCAGCTTACTTCCGGGGCCGTACACAGATACGCAGTATTTT,CASSLLPGPYTDTQYF
NA,TRBV6-2/TRBV6-3,TRBJ2-1,NA,TGTGCCAGCAGACCGACGGGGAGGTCCTACAATGAGCAGTTCTTC,CASRPTGRSYNEQFF
NA,TRBV7-8,TRBJ2-7,once,TGTGCCAGCAGCCCTAGGAGGGCCAAACTCTACGAGCAGTACTTC,CASSPRRAKLYEQYF
NA,TRBV4-1,TRBJ2-5,many,TGCGCCAGCAGCCCCTACGGGAAGGAGACCCAGTACTTC,CASSPYGKETQYF
NA,TRBV7-9,TRBJ1-1,few,TGTGCCAGCAGCTTACAGGGGTTCATGAACACTGAAGCTTTCTTT,CASSLQGFMNTEAFF
NA,TRBV7-9,TRBJ1-2,NA,TGTGCCAGCAGCTTAGGTTCCAGGAAATATGGCTACACCTTC,CASSLGSRKYGYTF
NA,TRBV4-1,TRBJ2-3,NA,TGCGCCAGCAGCCAAGTCCCGGTCACAGATACGCAGTATTTT,CASSQVPVTDTQYF
NA,TRBV4-2,TRBJ1-1,NA,TGTGCCAGCAGCCCGCCTGAGGGCGGCCTGGGGGAAGCTTTCTTT,CASSPPEGGLGEAFF
NA,TRBV3-1,TRBJ1-4,NA,TGTGCCAGCAGCAAGGCTCAAAAACTGTTTTTT,CASSKAQKLFF
NA,TRBV11-2,TRBJ2-7,NA,TGTGCCAGCAGCTTAATGACCCGGGAGCAGTACTTC,CASSLMTREQYF
TRBD2,TRBV27,TRBJ2-1,NA,TGTGCCAGCAGTCAAGGGACTAGCGGGTCTCACAATGAGCAGTTCTTC,CASSQGTSGSHNEQFF
NA,TRBV5-1,TRBJ2-1,many,TGCGCCAGCAGCTTGGAGCAGGGTTCCAATGAGCAGTTCTTC,CASSLEQGSNEQFF
NA,TRBV27,TRBJ1-5,few,TGTGCCAGCAGGGTGGGAGGCAATCAGCCCCAGCATTTT,CASRVGGNQPQHF
NA,TRBV20-1,TRBJ2-5,few,TGCAGTGCTAGACCTCCCTGGGGATACCAAGAGACCCAGTACTTC,CSARPPWGYQETQYF
NA,TRBV5-1,TRBJ1-5,few,TGCGCCAGCAGCTTCAGGGGTGATCAGCCCCAGCATTTT,CASSFRGDQPQHF
NA,TRBV5-6,TRBJ2-3,once,TGTGCCAGCAGCTTAACTTTCGGACTCGTTCGGCAGTATTTT,CASSLTFGLVRQYF
NA,TRBV5-1,TRBJ1-3,few,TGCGCCAGCAGCTTGGACAGAGCCGGTGGAAACACCATATATTTT,CASSLDRAGGNTIYF
TRBD1,TRBV7-9,TRBJ1-1,many,TGTGCCAGCCGGGGACAGGAGAACACTGAAGCTTTCTTT,CASRGQENTEAFF
TRBD2,TRBV5-6,TRBJ2-1,few,TGTGCCAGCAGCGGTGGTGGGAGACTAGCCTCCTACAATGAGCAGTTCTTC,CASSGGGRLASYNEQFF
NA,TRBV5-5,TRBJ2-2,NA,TGTGCCAGCAGCTTTCAGGGTTCGAACACCGGGGAGCTGTTTTTT,CASSFQGSNTGELFF
TRBD1,TRBV5-4,TRBJ2-7,NA,TGTGCCAGCAGCCCTGGAGGTACAGGGGCATCCTACGAGCAGTACTTC,CASSPGGTGASYEQYF
NA,TRBV9,TRBJ2-7,NA,TGTGCCAGCAGCCCCCAGGATTCAAAGTACGAGCAGTACTTC,CASSPQDSKYEQYF
NA,TRBV10-3,TRBJ1-3,many,TGTGCCATCCTCGAACCCCTCTCTGGAAACACCATATATTTT,CAILEPLSGNTIYF
TRBD1,TRBV3-1,TRBJ1-1,once,TGTGCCAGCAGCCACGACCGACAGGGTAAAGCTTTCTTT,CASSHDRQGKAFF
NA,TRBV7-6,TRBJ1-1,few,TGTGCCAGCAGCCGCCACGCAGGGGAAATGAACACTGAAGCTTTCTTT,CASSRHAGEMNTEAFF
NA,TRBV12-3/TRBV12-4,TRBJ2-1,many,TGTGCCAGCAGTTTAGGTCTCGAACGGAGCAATGAGCAGTTCTTC,CASSLGLERSNEQFF
NA,TRBV18,TRBJ2-7,few,TGTGCCAGCTTAGGAGGACAGTCCTACGAGCAGTACTTC,CASLGGQSYEQYF
TRBD2,TRBV30,TRBJ2-1,NA,TGTGCCTGGGAAGCCGGGACTAGGGTAGATAATGAGCAGTTCTTC,CAWEAGTRVDNEQFF
NA,TRBV29-1,TRBJ2-7,NA,TGCAGCGTCCAAGGGGGGACCAAAAGCTCCTACGAGCAGTACTTC,CSVQGGTKSSYEQYF
TRBD1,TRBV15,TRBJ2-5,once,TGTGCCACCAGCACCCGGGACAGGGGAAGGGGAGAGACCCAGTACTTC,CATSTRDRGRGETQYF
NA,TRBV6-5,TRBJ1-4,many,TGTGCCAGCAGCCCGGACGGTTATAATGAAAAACTGTTTTTT,CASSPDGYNEKLFF
NA,TRBV4-2,TRBJ2-2,NA,TGTGCCAGCAGCCAAGTCCACCGAGCCAGGGGGAACACCGGGGAGCTGTTTTTT,CASSQVHRARGNTGELFF
NA,TRBV3-1,TRBJ1-1,many,TGTGCCAGCAGCCAAGTGAGGAACACTGAAGCTTTCTTT,CASSQVRNTEAFF
NA,TRBV4-2,TRBJ2-5,few,TGTGCCAGCAGCCCACACTCCGAGGAGACCCAGTACTTC,CASSPHSEETQYF
TRBD2,TRBV4-1,TRBJ2-5,few,TGCGCCAGCAGCCAAGGGGTGACTAGCGGGGGGCTAAAAGAGACCCAGTACTTC,CASSQGVTSGGLKETQYF
NA,TRBV3-1,TRBJ2-7,few,TGTGCCAGCAGCGCCGGACAGTCTTCCTACGAGCAGTACTTC,CASSAGQSSYEQYF
NA,TRBV12-3/TRBV12-4,TRBJ1-2,NA,TGTGCCAGCGGGGCGCCGGCTGGCTACACCTTC,CASGAPAGYTF
NA,TRBV24-1,TRBJ1-5,NA,TGTGCCACCAGTGATGATGGGCATCAGCCCCAGCATTTT,CATSDDGHQPQHF
NA,TRBV20-1,TRBJ1-5,few,TGCAGTGCTAGTCAAGGTGGGGGCAATCAGCCCCAGCATTTT,CSASQGGGNQPQHF
NA,TRBV12-3/TRBV12-4,TRBJ2-1,NA,TGTGCCAGCAGTTTAGGTTCCCGGGGTGAGCAGTTCTTC,CASSLGSRGEQFF
NA,TRBV7-9,TRBJ1-1,NA,TGTGCCAGCAGCTTAGAACCGAGGATGATGGCTTTCTTT,CASSLEPRMMAFF